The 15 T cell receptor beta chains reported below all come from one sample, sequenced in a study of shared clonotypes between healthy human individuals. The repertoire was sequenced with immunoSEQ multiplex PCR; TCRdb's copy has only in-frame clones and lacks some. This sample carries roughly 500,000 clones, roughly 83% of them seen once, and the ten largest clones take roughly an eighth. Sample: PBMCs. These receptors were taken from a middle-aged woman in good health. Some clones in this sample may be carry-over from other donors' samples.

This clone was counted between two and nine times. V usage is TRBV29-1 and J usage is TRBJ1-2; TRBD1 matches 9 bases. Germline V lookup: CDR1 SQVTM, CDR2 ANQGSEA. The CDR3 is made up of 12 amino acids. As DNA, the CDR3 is TGCAGTGCCGACAGGGGGTTGAGAGGCTACACCTTC. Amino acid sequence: CSADRGLRGYTF.

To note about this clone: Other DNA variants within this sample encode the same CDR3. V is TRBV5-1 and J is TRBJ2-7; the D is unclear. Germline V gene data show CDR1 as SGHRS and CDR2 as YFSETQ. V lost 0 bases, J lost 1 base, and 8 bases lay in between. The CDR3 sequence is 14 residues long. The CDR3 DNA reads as TGCGCCAGCAGCTTGGACAGTTCGTCCTACGAGCAGTACTTC. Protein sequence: CASSLDSSSYEQYF.

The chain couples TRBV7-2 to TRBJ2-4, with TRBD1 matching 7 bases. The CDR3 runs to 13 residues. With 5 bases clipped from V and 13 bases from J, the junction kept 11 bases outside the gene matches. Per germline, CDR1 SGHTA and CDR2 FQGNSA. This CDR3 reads CASSQYTGTAQYF. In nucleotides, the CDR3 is TGTGCCAGCAGCCAATATACCGGGACAGCGCAGTACTTC. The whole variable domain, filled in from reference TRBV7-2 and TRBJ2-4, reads GAGVSQSPSNKVTEKGKDVELRCDPISGHTALYWYRQSLGQGLEFLIYFQGNSAPDKSGLPSDRFSAERTGGSVSTLTIQRTQQEDSAVYLCASSQYTGTAQYFGAGTRLSVL.

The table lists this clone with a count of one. CDR3 DNA: TGTGCCAGCAGCCGGGACACGACCAACACTGAAGCTTTCTTT. This encodes CASSRDTTNTEAFF. The chain links TRBV7-8 to TRBJ1-1; possibly TRBD1 for D (6 bases). The CDR3 loop spans 14 amino acids. Trimming cost V 5 bases and J 2 bases, with 12 bases left between them. Germline assignment: CDR1 SGHVS and CDR2 FQNEAQ.

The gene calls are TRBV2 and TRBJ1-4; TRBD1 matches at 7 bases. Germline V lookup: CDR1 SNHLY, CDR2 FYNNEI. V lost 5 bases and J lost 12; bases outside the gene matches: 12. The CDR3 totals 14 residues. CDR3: CASSFNRGWVELFF. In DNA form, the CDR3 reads TGTGCCAGCAGTTTCAACAGGGGATGGGTAGAACTGTTTTTT.

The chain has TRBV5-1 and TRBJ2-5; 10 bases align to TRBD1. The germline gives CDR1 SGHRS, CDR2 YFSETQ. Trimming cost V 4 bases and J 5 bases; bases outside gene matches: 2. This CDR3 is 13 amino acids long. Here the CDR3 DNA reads TGCGCCAGCAGCACGGGACAGGGGGAGACCCAGTACTTC. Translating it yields CASSTGQGETQYF.

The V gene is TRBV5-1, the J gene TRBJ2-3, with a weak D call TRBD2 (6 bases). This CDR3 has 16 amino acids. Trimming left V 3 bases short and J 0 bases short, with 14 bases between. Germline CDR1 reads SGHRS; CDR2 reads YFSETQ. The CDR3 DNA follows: TGCGCCAGCAGCTCGGGCCGGCTAGCGAGCACAGATACGCAGTATTTT. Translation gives CASSSGRLASTDTQYF.

In DNA form, the CDR3 reads TGTGCCTGGAGTGGCAGGGGGCGCGTTCGGACTGAAGCTTTCTTT. This translates into CAWSGRGRVRTEAFF. The chain joins TRBV30 to TRBJ1-1; 8 positions match TRBD1. The germline CDR1 and CDR2 sequences are GTSNPN and SVGIG (reference sequence). Trimming took 1 base from V and 5 from J; bases not matched to a gene: 9. CDR3 size: 15 residues.

For the CDR3, the DNA is TGTGCCAGCAGCCCCCCGGGACTACGTTACAATGAGCAGTTCTTC. Amino acid sequence: CASSPPGLRYNEQFF. The chain joins TRBV7-7 to TRBJ2-1, with 7 bases identical to TRBD2. The CDR3 is made up of 15 amino acids. The germline gives CDR1 SSHAT, CDR2 FNYEAQ (reference sequence). V gave up 5 bases and J gave up 4 bases; unmatched junction bases: 8.

This chain's CDR3 is CASSRPRDPAQYF. CDR3 sequence (DNA): TGTGCCAGCAGTCGACCCCGGGACCCAGCGCAGTATTTT. The gene calls are TRBV4-2 and TRBJ2-3; possibly TRBD1 or TRBD2 for D (5 bases each). The germline V gene encodes CDR1 LGHNA and CDR2 YNFKEQ. Trimming left V 6 bases short and J 10 bases short, with 17 bases between. The CDR3 consists of 13 residues.

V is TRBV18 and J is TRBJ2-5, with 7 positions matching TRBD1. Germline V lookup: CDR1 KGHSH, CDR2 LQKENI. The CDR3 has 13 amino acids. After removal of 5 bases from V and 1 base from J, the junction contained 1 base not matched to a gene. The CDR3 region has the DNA TGTGCCAGCTCAGGGACAGCCCAAGAGACCCAGTACTTC. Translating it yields CASSGTAQETQYF.

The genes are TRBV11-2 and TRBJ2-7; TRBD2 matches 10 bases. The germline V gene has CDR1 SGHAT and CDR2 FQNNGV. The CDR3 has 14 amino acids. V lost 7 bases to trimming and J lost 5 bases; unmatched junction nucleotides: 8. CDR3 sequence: CASKPAGGPHEQYF. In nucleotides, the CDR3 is TGTGCCAGCAAACCAGCGGGAGGGCCCCACGAGCAGTACTTC.

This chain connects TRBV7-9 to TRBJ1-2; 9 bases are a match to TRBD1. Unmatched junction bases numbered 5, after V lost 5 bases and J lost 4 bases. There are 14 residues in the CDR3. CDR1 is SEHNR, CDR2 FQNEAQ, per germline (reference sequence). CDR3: CASSRPGQGYGYTF. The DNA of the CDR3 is TGTGCCAGCAGCCGCCCGGGACAGGGCTATGGCTACACCTTC.

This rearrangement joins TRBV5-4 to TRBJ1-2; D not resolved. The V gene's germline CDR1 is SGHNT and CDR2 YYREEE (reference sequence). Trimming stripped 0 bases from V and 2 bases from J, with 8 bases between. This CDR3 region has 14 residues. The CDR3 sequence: CASSLAVRNYGYTF. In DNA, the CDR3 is TGTGCCAGCAGCTTGGCTGTCAGGAACTATGGCTACACCTTC.

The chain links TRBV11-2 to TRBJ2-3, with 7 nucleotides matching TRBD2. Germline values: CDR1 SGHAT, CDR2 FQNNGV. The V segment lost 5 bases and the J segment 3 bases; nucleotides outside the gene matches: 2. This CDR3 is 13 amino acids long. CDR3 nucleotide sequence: TGTGCCAGCAGCGTGGGACTAACAGATACGCAGTATTTT. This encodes CASSVGLTDTQYF.